The present T cell receptor beta chain was sequenced within a study of blood T cell repertoires in COVID-19. Study-wide context: Material from acute and convalescent COVID-19 was sourced from the United States, Italy and Spain. T cells, B-cell-depleted T cells, or PBMCs provided the cDNA or gDNA that served as material.

Original analysis: Nucleated cell number was recorded as an estimate derived from reference gene primer amplification. Produced via immunoSEQ multiplex PCR; TCRdb's table is partial and in-frame only. The V and J calls and clone size were taken over from that table, and D and trimming were inferred from the DNA. The sample contains 100,000 to 140,000 clones, just over 90% of which appear only once. Germline CDR1 is MRHNA and CDR2 is SNTAGT. V lost 6 bases, J lost 6 bases, and 12 bases lay in between. This CDR3 contains 13 residues. This clone was seen only once. The receptor's source is a woman aged 25 to 39 with acute or convalescent COVID-19. The sample consisted of peripheral blood. This chain connects TRBV6-4 to TRBJ2-1; possibly TRBD2 for D (6 bases). The CDR3 reads CASSLTRSNEQFF. The CDR3 bases are TGTGCCAGCAGCTTGACTAGATCCAATGAGCAGTTCTTC.